This T cell receptor beta chain was sequenced for a study of T cell repertoires in cytomegalovirus infection. In TCRdb, the reads were re-called with MiXCR into one record per CDR3 protein. The profile covers under 800,000 distinct CDR3 sequences, with 20% to 25% appearing a single time and less than 9.5% taken by the ten largest. This CDR3 region has 16 residues. Unmatched junction bases numbered 5, after V lost 3 bases and J lost 0 bases. The germline V gene has CDR1 SGHAT and CDR2 FQNNGV. The chain couples TRBV11-2 to TRBJ1-1; 9 bases are shared with TRBD1. The sequenced sample was CD8+ T cells from PBMCs. This receptor was identified in a human donor in good health (CMV status not recorded). Some clones in this sample may be carry-over from other donors' samples. The CDR3 coding sequence is TGTGCCAGCAGCTTCGGGGGACAGGGCATGAACACTGAAGCTTTCTTT. The encoded protein is CASSFGGQGMNTEAFF.